These 9 T cell receptor beta chains were all obtained from the same sample, sequenced in a study of radiotherapy plus CTLA-4 blockade in lung cancer. Assay used: immunoSEQ multiplex PCR; TCRdb lists only in-frame clones, some missing. The table includes 120,000 or so clones, approximately 90% detected once. This sample comprised peripheral blood, obtained from a patient treated with radiotherapy plus ipilimumab. These receptors all stem from a human donor with non-small cell lung cancer that progressed on radiotherapy plus ipilimumab.

This clone was observed a few times. The CDR3 DNA reads TGTGCCAGCAGCCGTGGCCGTTACAATGAGCAGTTCTTC. It codes for CASSRGRYNEQFF. The V call is TRBV7-6, the J call TRBJ2-1; D remains unclear. The CDR3 totals 13 residues. The germline V gene has CDR1 SGHVS and CDR2 FNYEAQ. V lost 5 bases to trimming and J lost 4 bases, with 9 bases between them.

The gene calls are TRBV10-2 and TRBJ1-2; D is undetermined. The V gene lost 8 bases and the J gene lost 1 base, with 11 bases spanning the gap. CDR3 length equals 13 residues. Germline CDR1 WSHSY, CDR2 SAAADI. The CDR3 loop reads CASGQLDNYGYTF. The CDR3 DNA reads as TGCGCCAGCGGGCAGTTAGATAACTATGGCTACACCTTC.

J is TRBJ2-3 and V is TRBV20-1; no reliable D call. Germline V gives CDR1 DFQATT, CDR2 SNEGSKA (reference sequence). The CDR3 length is 11 residues. V lost 8 bases to trimming and J lost 3 bases, with 9 bases between them. CDR3 amino acids: CSPMLTDTQYF. The CDR3, as DNA: TGCAGTCCCATGTTGACAGATACGCAGTATTTT.

This chain joins TRBV6-5 and TRBJ2-5; D not certain. V dropped 2 bases and J dropped 1 base, with 8 bases sitting between them. The CDR3 spans 14 residues. Germline CDR1 MNHEY, CDR2 SVGAGI. The CDR3 nucleotides are TGTGCCAGCAGTTACGTCGCAGGCCAAGAGACCCAGTACTTC. Translation: CASSYVAGQETQYF.

The V and J genes are TRBV7-9 and TRBJ2-3, with TRBD2 matching over 11 bases. The ends lost 5 bases at V and 3 bases at J; junction bases unmatched: 10. The CDR3 length is 17 residues. CDR1 SEHNR and CDR2 FQNEAQ come from the germline V gene (reference sequence). The DNA of the CDR3 is TGTGCCAGCAGCGCTACCGGCTGGACTAGCGGGACAGATACGCAGTATTTT. As protein: CASSATGWTSGTDTQYF.

This clone was seen more than once but under ten times. The rearrangement uses TRBV6-6 and TRBJ2-3; D gene ambiguous. CDR3 length equals 15 residues. CDR1 is MNHNY and CDR2 is SVGAGI in the germline V gene (reference sequence). Trimming cost V 6 bases and J 2 bases, with 15 bases left between them. In nucleotides, the CDR3 is TGTGCCAGCAGCTCAACCCGTTGGTCCACAGATACGCAGTATTTT. Encoded protein: CASSSTRWSTDTQYF.

This rearrangement joins TRBV5-1 to TRBJ2-1; 9 nucleotides agree with TRBD1. Germline values: CDR1 SGHRS, CDR2 YFSETQ. The CDR3 runs to 16 residues. The junction had 6 bases not matched to a gene; V was cut back by 5 bases and J by 0 bases. CDR3 bases: TGCGCCAGCAGAGTTGGACAGGGGAGCTCCTACAATGAGCAGTTCTTC. This translates into CASRVGQGSSYNEQFF.

The chain is built from TRBV18 and TRBJ1-2; no clear D. The germline gives CDR1 KGHSH, CDR2 LQKENI. Trimming pared 1 base from V and 4 bases from J, leaving 7 bases between. The CDR3 loop spans 13 amino acids. Here the CDR3 reads CASSPRDGYGYTF. The CDR3 DNA reads TGTGCCAGCTCACCACGAGACGGCTATGGCTACACCTTC.

The chain is built from TRBV6-1 and TRBJ2-5; 7 positions agree with TRBD1. The CDR3 runs 12 residues. V gave up 11 bases and J gave up 2 bases; unmatched junction bases: 5. The germline V gene has CDR1 MNHNS and CDR2 SASEGT. The DNA of the CDR3 is TGTGCCGGCTCACAGGGGCAAGAGACCCAGTACTTC. Translated: CAGSQGQETQYF.